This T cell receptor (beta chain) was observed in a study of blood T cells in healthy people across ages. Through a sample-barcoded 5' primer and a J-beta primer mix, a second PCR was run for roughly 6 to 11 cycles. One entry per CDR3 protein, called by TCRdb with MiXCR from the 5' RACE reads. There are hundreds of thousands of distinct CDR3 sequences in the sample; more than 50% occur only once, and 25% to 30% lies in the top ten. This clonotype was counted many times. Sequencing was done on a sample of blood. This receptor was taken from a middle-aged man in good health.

The DNA for the CDR3 is TGTGCCAGCATCCAACAGGGGAGCTCCTACGAGCAGTACTTC. Its translation: CASIQQGSSYEQYF. The genes are TRBV28 and TRBJ2-7, with 7 bases that match TRBD1. Per germline, CDR1 MDHEN and CDR2 SYDVKM. This CDR3 has 14 amino acids. Losses at the gene ends were 7 bases for V and 0 bases for J; bases not matched to a gene: 6.